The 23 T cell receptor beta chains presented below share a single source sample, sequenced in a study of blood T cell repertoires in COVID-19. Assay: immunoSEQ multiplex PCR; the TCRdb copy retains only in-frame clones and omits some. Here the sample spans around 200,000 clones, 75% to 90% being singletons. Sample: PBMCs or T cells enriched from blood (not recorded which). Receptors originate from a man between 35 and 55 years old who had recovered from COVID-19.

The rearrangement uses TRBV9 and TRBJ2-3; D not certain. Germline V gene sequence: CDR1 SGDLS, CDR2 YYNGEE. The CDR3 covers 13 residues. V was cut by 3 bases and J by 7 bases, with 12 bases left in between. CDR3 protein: CASSAVAGNTQYF. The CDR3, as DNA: TGTGCCAGCAGCGCGGTAGCTGGTAATACGCAGTATTTT.

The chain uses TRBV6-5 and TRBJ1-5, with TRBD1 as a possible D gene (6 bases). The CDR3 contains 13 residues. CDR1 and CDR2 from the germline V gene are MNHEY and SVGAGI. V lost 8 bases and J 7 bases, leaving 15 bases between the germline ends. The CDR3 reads CASGSGGGQPQHF. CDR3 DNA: TGTGCCAGCGGATCGGGGGGCGGGCAGCCCCAGCATTTT.

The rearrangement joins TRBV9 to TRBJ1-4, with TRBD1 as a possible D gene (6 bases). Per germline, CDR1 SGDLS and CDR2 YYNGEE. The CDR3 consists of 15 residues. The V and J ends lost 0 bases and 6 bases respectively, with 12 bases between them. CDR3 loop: CASSVVGAEDEKLFF. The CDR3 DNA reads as TGTGCCAGCAGCGTAGTGGGGGCCGAAGATGAAAAACTGTTTTTT.

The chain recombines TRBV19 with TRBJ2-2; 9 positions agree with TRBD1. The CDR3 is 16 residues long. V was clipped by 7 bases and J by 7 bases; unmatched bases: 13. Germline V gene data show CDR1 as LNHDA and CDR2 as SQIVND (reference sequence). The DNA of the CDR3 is TGTGCCAGTACCAATTTGGACAGGGGTAGTGACGGGGAGCTGTTTTTT. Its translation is CASTNLDRGSDGELFF.

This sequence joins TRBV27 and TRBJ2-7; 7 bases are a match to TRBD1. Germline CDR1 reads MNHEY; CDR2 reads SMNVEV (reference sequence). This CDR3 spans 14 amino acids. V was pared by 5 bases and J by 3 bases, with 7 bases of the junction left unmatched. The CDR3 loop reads CASSPGTDLYEQYF. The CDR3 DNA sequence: TGTGCCAGCAGTCCCGGGACAGACCTCTACGAGCAGTACTTC.

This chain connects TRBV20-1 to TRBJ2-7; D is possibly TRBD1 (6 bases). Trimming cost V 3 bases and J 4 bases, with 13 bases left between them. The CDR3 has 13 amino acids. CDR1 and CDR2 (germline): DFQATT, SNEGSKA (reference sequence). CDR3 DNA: TGCAGTGCTAGTCAGGGGCTGATGTACGAGCAGTACTTC. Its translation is CSASQGLMYEQYF.

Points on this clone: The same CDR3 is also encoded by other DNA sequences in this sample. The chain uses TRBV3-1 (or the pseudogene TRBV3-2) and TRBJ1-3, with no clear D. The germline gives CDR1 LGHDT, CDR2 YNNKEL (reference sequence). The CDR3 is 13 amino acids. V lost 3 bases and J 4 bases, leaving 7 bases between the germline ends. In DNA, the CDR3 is TGTGCCAGCAGCCAGGGCGGGGGAAACACCATATATTTT. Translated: CASSQGGGNTIYF.

In DNA form, the CDR3 reads TGTGCCAGCAGTTTATCGTCAGTTTCCATTCAGTACTTC. Its translation is CASSLSSVSIQYF. This chain links TRBV27 with TRBJ2-4; unclear D gene. This CDR3 has 13 amino acids. CDR1 and CDR2 (germline): MNHEY, SMNVEV (reference sequence). Trimming removed 0 bases from V and 9 bases from J, with 9 bases in between.

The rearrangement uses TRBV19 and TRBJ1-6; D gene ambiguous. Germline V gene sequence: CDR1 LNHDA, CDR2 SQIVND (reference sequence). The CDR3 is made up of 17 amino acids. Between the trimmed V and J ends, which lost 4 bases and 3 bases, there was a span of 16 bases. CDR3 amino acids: CASSTTRSEHYNSPLHF. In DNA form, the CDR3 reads TGTGCCAGTAGTACCACCCGGTCCGAGCACTATAATTCACCCCTCCACTTT.

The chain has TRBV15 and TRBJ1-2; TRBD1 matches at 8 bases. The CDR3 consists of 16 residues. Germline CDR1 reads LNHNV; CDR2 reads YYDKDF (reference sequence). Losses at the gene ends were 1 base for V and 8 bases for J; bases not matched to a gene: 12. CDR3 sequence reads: CATSRGSQGAMRGYTF. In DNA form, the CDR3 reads TGTGCCACCAGCAGAGGATCCCAGGGGGCTATGCGGGGCTACACCTTC.

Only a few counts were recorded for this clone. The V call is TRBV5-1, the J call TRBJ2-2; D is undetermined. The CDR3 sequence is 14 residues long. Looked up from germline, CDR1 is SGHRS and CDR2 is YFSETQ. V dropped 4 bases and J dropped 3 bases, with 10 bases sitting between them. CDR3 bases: TGCGCCAGCAGCCCTTCCCCGGACACCGGGGAGCTGTTTTTT. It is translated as CASSPSPDTGELFF.

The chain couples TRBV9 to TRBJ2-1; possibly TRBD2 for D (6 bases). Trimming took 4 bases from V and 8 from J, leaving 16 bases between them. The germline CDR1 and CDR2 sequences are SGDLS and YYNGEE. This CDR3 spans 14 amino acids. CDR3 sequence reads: CASSPRTNRDEQFF. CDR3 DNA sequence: TGTGCCAGCAGCCCTCGGACTAACCGCGATGAGCAGTTCTTC.

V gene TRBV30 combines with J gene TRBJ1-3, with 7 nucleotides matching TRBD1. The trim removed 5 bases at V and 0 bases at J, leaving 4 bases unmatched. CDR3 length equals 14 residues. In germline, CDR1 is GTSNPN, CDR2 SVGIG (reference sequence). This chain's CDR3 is CAWGRTGSGNTIYF. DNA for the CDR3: TGTGCCTGGGGACGGACAGGCTCTGGAAACACCATATATTTT.

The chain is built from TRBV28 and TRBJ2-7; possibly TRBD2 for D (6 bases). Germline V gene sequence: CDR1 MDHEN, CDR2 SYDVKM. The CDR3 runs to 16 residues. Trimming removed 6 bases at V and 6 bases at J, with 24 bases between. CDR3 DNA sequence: TGTGCCAGCAGCAAAGGATCGGCGGAAACCGGGGGCGAGCAGTACTTC. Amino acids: CASSKGSAETGGEQYF.

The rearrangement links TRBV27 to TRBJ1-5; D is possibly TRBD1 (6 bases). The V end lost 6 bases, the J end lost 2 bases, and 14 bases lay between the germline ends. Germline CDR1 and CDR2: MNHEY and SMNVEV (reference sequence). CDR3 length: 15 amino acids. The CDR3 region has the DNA TGTGCCAGCAGAAAACAGGGAGACGGCAATCAGCCCCAGCATTTT. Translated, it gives CASRKQGDGNQPQHF.

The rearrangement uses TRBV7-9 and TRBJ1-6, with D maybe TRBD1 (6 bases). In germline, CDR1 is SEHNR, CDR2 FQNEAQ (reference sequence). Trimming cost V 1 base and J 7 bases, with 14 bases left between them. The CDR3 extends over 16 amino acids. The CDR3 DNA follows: TGTGCCAGCAGCTTAGATGCAGGGGCAGGGAATTCACCCCTCCACTTT. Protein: CASSLDAGAGNSPLHF.

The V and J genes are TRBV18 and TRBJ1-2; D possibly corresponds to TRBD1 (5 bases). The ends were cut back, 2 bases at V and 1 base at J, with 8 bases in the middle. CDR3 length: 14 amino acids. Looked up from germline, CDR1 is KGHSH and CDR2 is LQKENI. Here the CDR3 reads CASSPKGLNYGYTF. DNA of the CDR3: TGTGCCAGCTCACCAAAGGGGCTTAACTATGGCTACACCTTC.

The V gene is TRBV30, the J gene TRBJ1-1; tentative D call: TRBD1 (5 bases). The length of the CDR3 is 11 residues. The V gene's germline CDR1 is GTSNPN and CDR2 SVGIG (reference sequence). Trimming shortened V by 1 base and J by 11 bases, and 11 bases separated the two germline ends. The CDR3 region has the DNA TGTGCCTGGAGTGCAGGGATAGAGGCTTTCTTT. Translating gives CAWSAGIEAFF.

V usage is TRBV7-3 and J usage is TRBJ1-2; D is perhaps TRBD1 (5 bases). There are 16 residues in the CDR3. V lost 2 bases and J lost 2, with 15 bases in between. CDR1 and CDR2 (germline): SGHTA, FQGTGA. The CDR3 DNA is TGTGCCAGCAGCTTATCTTCGACAGATTCCAACTATGGCTACACCTTC. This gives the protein CASSLSSTDSNYGYTF.

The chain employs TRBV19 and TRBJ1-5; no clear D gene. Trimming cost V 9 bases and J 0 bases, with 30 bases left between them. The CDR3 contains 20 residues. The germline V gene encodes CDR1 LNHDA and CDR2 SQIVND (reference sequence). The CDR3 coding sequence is TGTGCCAGCCTGATCCCACTATCCCCCTTATCCTCCTTTAGCAATCAGCCCCAGCATTTT. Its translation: CASLIPLSPLSSFSNQPQHF.

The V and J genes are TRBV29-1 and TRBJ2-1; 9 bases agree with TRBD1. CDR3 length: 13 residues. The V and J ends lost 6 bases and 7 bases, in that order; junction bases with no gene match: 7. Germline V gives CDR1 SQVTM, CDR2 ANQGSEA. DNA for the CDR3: TGCAGCGTAGAGCGACAGGGGGGAAATGAGCAGTTCTTC. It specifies CSVERQGGNEQFF.

The DNA of the CDR3 is TGCAGCGCCGGGACAGGGGGTAGATACAATGAGCAGTTCTTC. Amino acids: CSAGTGGRYNEQFF. The chain uses TRBV29-1 and TRBJ2-1, with 11 nucleotides matching TRBD1. Germline CDR1 is SQVTM and CDR2 is ANQGSEA. CDR3 size: 14 residues. V lost 7 bases to trimming and J lost 4 bases; unmatched junction nucleotides: 6.

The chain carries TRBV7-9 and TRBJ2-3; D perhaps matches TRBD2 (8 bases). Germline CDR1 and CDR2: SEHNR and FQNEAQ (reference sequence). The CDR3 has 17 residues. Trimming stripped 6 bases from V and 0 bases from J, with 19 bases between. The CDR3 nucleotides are TGTGCCAGCAGATCTTTCGGGAGGGGGCCAAGCACAGATACGCAGTATTTT. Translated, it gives CASRSFGRGPSTDTQYF. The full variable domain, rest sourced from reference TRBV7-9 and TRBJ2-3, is DTGVSQNPRHKITKRGQNVTFRCDPISEHNRLYWYRQTLGQGPEFLTYFQNEAQLEKSRLLSDRFSAERPKGSFSTLEIQRTEQGDSAMYLCASRSFGRGPSTDTQYFGPGTRLTVL.